This T cell receptor beta chain was identified during a study of blood T cells in healthy people across ages (dated by TCRdb to 2014 to 2015). About the full investigation: In model experiments, template switching captured about one uniquely barcoded TCR beta cDNA molecule for every two T cells. To track age-related changes in TCR beta repertoire diversity, the study relied on deep sequencing normalized with unique cDNA molecular identifiers. The donors were split into four age groups: young (average 16 years), middle-aged (about 40), aged (over 55) and long-lived (approximately 80). Donors of different ages were randomly distributed across sequencing lanes to avoid experimental bias. Two additional independent replicas of 1 million unique cDNA reads from the same blood draw were analyzed for two donors (one aged 18 to 30 and one aged 80 or older).

Libraries were prepared through 5' RACE. The second PCR ran for roughly 7 to 12 cycles and used a J-beta primer mix along with a sample-barcoded 5' primer. A template-switch 5' adaptor carrying 12 random nucleotides introduced a unique molecular identifier onto each TCR beta cDNA molecule. Each sample yielded at least 2.5 million CDR3-containing paired-end reads. The Mint cDNA synthesis kit, primed by a TRBC-specific oligonucleotide, was used to synthesize first-strand cDNA from all RNA. After uracil-DNA glycosylase treatment, a first 18-cycle PCR used universal primers M1SS and BC2_uni_R on all cDNA. The study's own analysis went as follows. For normalization, 1 million high-quality reads were randomly selected from each sample, with every read carrying a distinct molecular identifier. Reads with shared molecular identifiers were discarded instead of being binned into consensus sequences. MiTCR, with a Q25 quality threshold and the strictest error-elimination algorithm, was used for CDR3 identification, clonotype clustering and error correction. A nonparametric unseen species model with Euler transformation was used to estimate lower-bound total TCR beta diversity. The public reads were quality trimmed at Q25 with fastp and then assembled into clones with MiXCR by TCRdb, keeping productive beta chains. CDR3 protein sequences are deduplicated, and each keeps its most common genes and DNA. The V and J calls follow TCRdb's processing rather than the paper's. For this sample the table gives 1.8 million or so distinct CDR3 sequences, of which around 40% were detected only once. The ten largest clones capture roughly 24% of the sample.

From the cysteine through the phenylalanine, the CDR3 covers 14 amino acids. This entry keeps only the CDR3 DNA: 42 bases, framed from base 1. CDR1 and CDR2 were assigned from the germline V gene (reference sequence) as PRHDT and FYEKMQ. Trimming leaves V shorter by 5 bases and J shorter by 4 bases, with the junction holding 5 bases beyond the gene matches. This clonotype has just a few counts. What this receptor recognizes is not known. No base-level quality is on record; no much larger clone is a single base apart. Donors were about 36 systemically healthy Caucasian individuals from Russia aged about 6 to 100 years. Each donor gave 8.5 to 10 milliliters of peripheral blood, collected into EDTA-treated Vacutainer tubes. PBMCs were isolated by Ficoll-Paque density-gradient centrifugation, with at least 7 million obtained per sample. Trizol reagent was used to extract total RNA from PBMCs, with at least 6 micrograms per sample. The percentages of naive CD45RAhigh/CD27high T cells were determined by flow cytometry on a PBMC aliquot from every donor.

Paper-wide results and their limitations: Estimates of total diversity based on one million sequenced T cells were considered lower bounds and underestimates. Bulk unsorted PBMC profiling prevented conclusive comparison of naive and antigen-experienced compartments. Because the CMV infection status of the donors was unknown, age-related changes in expanded clonotypes may potentially have been confounded. As age increased, observed TCR beta diversity per million T cells dropped in a roughly linear way, and a significant reduction was already evident by age about 40. The long-lived group showed more naive CD4+ T cells, fewer expanded clones and increased TCR diversity than the aged group, suggesting age selection. There was a strong correlation between observed TCR beta diversity and the percentage of naive T cells measured by flow cytometry.

The origin of this receptor is a human donor in good health. The chain was built from TRBV13 and TRBJ2-5; TRBD1 agrees with 9 junctional bases. Material: blood. The bases read TGTGCCAGCAGCCAGAAACAGGGGGCAGAGACCCAGTACTTC. Its translation reads: CASSQKQGAETQYF. Reference TRBV13 and TRBJ2-5 proteins supply the regions before and after the CDR3; the full variable domain is: AAGVIQSPRHLIKEKRETATLKCYPIPRHDTVYWYQQGPGQDPQFLISFYEKMQSDKGSIPDRFSAQQFSDYHSELNMSSLELGDSALYFCASSQKQGAETQYFGPGTRLLVL.